Included here is one TCR beta chain sequence, with context. Its target antigen remains unknown. No base quality values were provided; no much bigger clone lies one nucleotide off. The germline V gene supplies CDR1 SGHDT and CDR2 YYEEEE. V gives up 2 bases and J gives up 0 bases, and the segment between their germline ends measures 11 bases. Taken from cysteine to phenylalanine, the CDR3 has 15 residues. The read is trimmed to its CDR3 DNA, 45 bases read in frame from base 1. Instrument on record: Illumina HiSeq 2500. Quantitative 5'-RACE with molecular barcodes was used to prepare TCR beta libraries. The study's own analysis went as follows. To identify disease-linked TCR variants, a new computational method was used, one built on a probabilistic model of VDJ rearrangement. TCRdb reran the public reads through fastp at Q25 and MiXCR, keeping productive beta chains. All rows with the same CDR3 protein become a single entry with the most common DNA and genes. The V and J calls and clone size come from TCRdb's table, not from the authors' own analysis. This sample holds a few hundred thousand distinct CDR3 sequences; around 18% were observed only once. The ten largest clones add up to about 42% of the sample.

This entry is derived from a study of CD8 T cells in ankylosing spondylitis (dated by TCRdb to about 2017). Broadly, across the study: To find TCR variants linked to disease, the study profiled T cell receptor beta repertoires in ankylosing spondylitis patients and healthy donors. In total, the full study cohort was made up of about 99 healthy donors and approximately 24 ankylosing spondylitis patients. Samples of peripheral blood were taken, and for ankylosing spondylitis patients, synovial fluid was collected as well.

What the authors observed across the whole study: A TCR beta motif of several highly homologous amino acid variants appeared characteristic of blood from ankylosing spondylitis patients. Some TCR beta motif variants had previously been reported in synovial fluid and blood of reactive arthritis patients, which suggested common disease-initiation mechanisms. A CD8+ phenotype was shown by the disease-linked clones, which were found at relatively low frequencies in peripheral blood. Significant enrichment of the disease-linked clones was reported in matched synovial fluid samples from ankylosing spondylitis patients.

In this chain, TRBV5-6 is recombined with TRBJ1-2, with the D gene uncertain. This clonotype originated in a male donor with ankylosing spondylitis. What was sequenced was blood, either unsorted or a sorted T cell fraction (not recorded which). The nucleotide sequence is TGTGCCAGCAGCTTTGGGGTCAGGACTAACTATGGCTACACCTTC. This codes for CASSFGVRTNYGYTF. Full variable domain (CDR3 extended with the reference TRBV5-6 and TRBJ1-2 proteins): DAGVTQSPTHLIKTRGQQVTLRCSPKSGHDTVSWYQQALGQGPQFIFQYYEEEERQRGNFPDRFSGHQFPNYSSELNVNALLLGDSALYLCASSFGVRTNYGYTFGSGTRLTVV.